The 8 T cell receptor beta chains presented below share a single source sample, sequenced in a study of blood T cell repertoires in COVID-19. Data came from immunoSEQ multiplex PCR; TCRdb stores just in-frame clones and leaves some out. The repertoire has hundreds of thousands of clones, around 80% of them found once; the top ten carry roughly 20%. Sequencing used peripheral blood. All receptors come from a woman at least 80 years old with active or convalescent COVID-19.

The rearrangement uses TRBV7-2 and TRBJ1-6, with D possibly TRBD1 on 5 matching bases. V lost 4 bases and J lost 6, with 16 bases in between. The CDR3 loop spans 16 amino acids. Germline CDR1 and CDR2: SGHTA and FQGNSA. The CDR3 DNA reads as TGTGCCAGCAGCTCAGTCTCCGGGACTCTTAATTCACCCCTCCACTTT. Amino acids: CASSSVSGTLNSPLHF.

The chain carries TRBV9 and TRBJ1-2; the D is unclear. The CDR3 contains 14 residues. The V gene's germline CDR1 is SGDLS and CDR2 YYNGEE. The V end was cut by 0 bases, the J end by 3 bases, with 9 bases between. The CDR3 nucleotides read TGTGCCAGCAGCGTAGCTAGAGAGCACTATGGCTACACCTTC. It encodes CASSVAREHYGYTF.

Only a few counts were recorded for this clone. J is TRBJ1-6 and V is TRBV7-9; 10 bases agree with TRBD1. From germline, CDR1 is SEHNR and CDR2 FQNEAQ (reference sequence). This CDR3 spans 16 amino acids. Trimming cost V 5 bases and J 10 bases; bases outside gene matches: 11. The CDR3: CASSPMGQGPQSPLHF. CDR3 nucleotide sequence: TGTGCCAGCAGCCCAATGGGACAGGGGCCCCAGTCACCCCTCCACTTT.

The chain joins TRBV7-2 to TRBJ2-5; 13 bases fit TRBD2. The J segment lost 5 bases and the V segment lost 4 bases, leaving 4 bases of the junction unmatched. The CDR3 is 15 amino acids. The germline V gene has CDR1 SGHTA and CDR2 FQGNSA. The CDR3 DNA reads TGTGCCAGCAGCTCTACTAGCGGGGGGGCCGAGACCCAGTACTTC. Translation: CASSSTSGGAETQYF.

The rearrangement links TRBV11-3 to TRBJ2-3; TRBD2 aligns across 14 bases. This CDR3 contains 18 residues. Trimming cost V 1 base and J 4 bases; bases outside gene matches: 7. Germline V CDR1 and CDR2: SGHNT, YENEEA. The CDR3 coding sequence is TGTGCCAGCAGCTTAGGGCAGACTAGCGGGGGGGCCGCAGATACGCAGTATTTT. Its translation: CASSLGQTSGGAADTQYF.

V usage is TRBV15 and J usage is TRBJ2-7; 7 nucleotides match TRBD2. Germline V gives CDR1 LNHNV, CDR2 YYDKDF (reference sequence). The CDR3 has 18 residues. J lost 1 base, V lost 0 bases, and 12 bases had no gene match. CDR3 nucleotide sequence: TGTGCCACCAGCAGAGATCGCGGGGGAGCGGTAGGTTCCTACGAGCAGTACTTC. Its protein is CATSRDRGGAVGSYEQYF.

This clone was seen repeatedly, ten times or more. The chain has TRBV7-3 and TRBJ1-4; tentative D call: TRBD1 (5 bases). CDR3 length: 14 amino acids. Looked up from germline, CDR1 is SGHTA and CDR2 is FQGTGA. V was cut by 5 bases and J by 8 bases, with 15 bases left in between. The chain's CDR3 is CASSIGRGWEKLFF. The CDR3 DNA is TGTGCCAGCAGCATTGGACGGGGGTGGGAAAAACTGTTTTTT. Filled out from reference TRBV7-3 and TRBJ1-4, the complete variable domain reads GAGVSQTPSNKVTEKGKYVELRCDPISGHTALYWYRQSLGQGPEFLIYFQGTGAADDSGLPNDRFFAVRPEGSVSTLKIQRTERGDSAVYLCASSIGRGWEKLFFGSGTQLSVL.

V is TRBV10-1 and J is TRBJ2-5; 8 bases match TRBD2. The CDR3 is 19 amino acids. Trimming at V came to 0 bases and at J to 3 bases, leaving 15 bases not matched to a gene. Germline V gives CDR1 WNHNN, CDR2 SYGVQD (reference sequence). As DNA, the CDR3 is TGCGCCAGCAGTGAGTCGACGGTTAGGCCCACTAGCGGTAAAGAGACCCAGTACTTC. Protein: CASSESTVRPTSGKETQYF.